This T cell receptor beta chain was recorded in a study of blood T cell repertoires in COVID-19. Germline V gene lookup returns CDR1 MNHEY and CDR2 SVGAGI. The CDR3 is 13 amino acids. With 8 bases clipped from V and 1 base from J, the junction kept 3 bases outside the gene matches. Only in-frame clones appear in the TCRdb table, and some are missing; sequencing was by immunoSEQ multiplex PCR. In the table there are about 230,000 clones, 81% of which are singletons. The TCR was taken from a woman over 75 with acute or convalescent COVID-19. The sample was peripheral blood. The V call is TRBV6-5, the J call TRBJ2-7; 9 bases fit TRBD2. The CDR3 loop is CASRRGGSYEQYF. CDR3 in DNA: TGTGCCAGCCGGCGGGGGGGTTCCTACGAGCAGTACTTC.